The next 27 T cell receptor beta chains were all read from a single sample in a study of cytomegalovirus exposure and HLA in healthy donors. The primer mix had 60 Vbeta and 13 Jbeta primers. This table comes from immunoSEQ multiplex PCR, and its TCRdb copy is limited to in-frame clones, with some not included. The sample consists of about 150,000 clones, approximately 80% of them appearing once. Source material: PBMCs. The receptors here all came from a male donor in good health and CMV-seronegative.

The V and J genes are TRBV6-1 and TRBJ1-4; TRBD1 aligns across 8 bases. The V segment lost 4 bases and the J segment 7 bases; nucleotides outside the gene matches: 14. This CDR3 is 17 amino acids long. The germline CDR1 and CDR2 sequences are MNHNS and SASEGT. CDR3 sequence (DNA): TGTGCCAGCAGTGCAACAGGGGGAAGCGGGGATGGTGAAAAACTGTTTTTT. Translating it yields CASSATGGSGDGEKLFF.

The CDR3 region is CASSQSRDRLRSDSPLHF. The CDR3 bases are TGTGCCAGCTCGCAAAGCCGGGACAGGTTAAGGAGCGATTCACCCCTCCACTTT. The rearrangement uses TRBV18 and TRBJ1-6; 8 nucleotides agree with TRBD1. The germline V gene encodes CDR1 KGHSH and CDR2 LQKENI. CDR3 length equals 18 residues. Trimming at V came to 6 bases and at J to 8 bases, leaving 18 bases not matched to a gene.

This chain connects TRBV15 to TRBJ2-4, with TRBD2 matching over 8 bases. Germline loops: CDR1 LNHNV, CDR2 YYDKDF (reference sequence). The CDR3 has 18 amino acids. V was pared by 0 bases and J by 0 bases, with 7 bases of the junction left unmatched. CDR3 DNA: TGTGCCACCAGCAGAGACCGGTGGAGCGGGGGAGCCAAAAACATTCAGTACTTC. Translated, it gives CATSRDRWSGGAKNIQYF.

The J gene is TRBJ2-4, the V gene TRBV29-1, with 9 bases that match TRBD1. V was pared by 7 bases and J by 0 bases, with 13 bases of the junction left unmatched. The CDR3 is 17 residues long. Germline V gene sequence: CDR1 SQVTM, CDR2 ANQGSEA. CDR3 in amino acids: CSATHTDRGLAKNIQYF. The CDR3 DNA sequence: TGCAGCGCAACACATACGGACAGGGGACTAGCCAAAAACATTCAGTACTTC.

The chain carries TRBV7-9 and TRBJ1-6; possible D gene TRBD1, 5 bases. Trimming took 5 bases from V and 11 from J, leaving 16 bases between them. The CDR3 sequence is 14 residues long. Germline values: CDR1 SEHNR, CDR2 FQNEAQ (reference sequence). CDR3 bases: TGTGCCAGCAGCCCACAGGAGTACAATCCACCCCTCCACTTT. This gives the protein CASSPQEYNPPLHF.

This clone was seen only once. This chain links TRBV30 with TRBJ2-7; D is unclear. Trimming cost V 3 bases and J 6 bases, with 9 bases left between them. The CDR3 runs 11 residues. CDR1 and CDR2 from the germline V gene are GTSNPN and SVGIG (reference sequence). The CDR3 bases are TGTGCCTGGAGCCAGGATAGCGAGCAGTACTTC. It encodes CAWSQDSEQYF.

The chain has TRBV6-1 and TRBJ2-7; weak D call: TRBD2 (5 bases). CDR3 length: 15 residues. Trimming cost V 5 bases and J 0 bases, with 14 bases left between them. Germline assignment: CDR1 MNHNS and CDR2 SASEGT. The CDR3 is CASSLEGSLSYEQYF. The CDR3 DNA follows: TGTGCCAGCAGTCTCGAGGGATCCCTCTCCTACGAGCAGTACTTC.

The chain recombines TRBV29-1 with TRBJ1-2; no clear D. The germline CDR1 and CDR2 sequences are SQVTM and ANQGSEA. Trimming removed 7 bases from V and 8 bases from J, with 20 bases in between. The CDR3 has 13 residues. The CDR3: CSANLREGGGYTF. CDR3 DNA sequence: TGCAGCGCCAACCTCCGGGAGGGAGGCGGCTACACCTTC.

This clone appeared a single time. CDR3 bases: TGTGCCAGCAGCGTAGATCACACCCAAGAGACCCAGTACTTC. This translates into CASSVDHTQETQYF. The genes are TRBV9 and TRBJ2-5; D is undetermined. This CDR3 region has 14 residues. Trimming shortened V by 0 bases and J by 1 base, and 7 bases separated the two germline ends. From germline, CDR1 is SGDLS and CDR2 YYNGEE.

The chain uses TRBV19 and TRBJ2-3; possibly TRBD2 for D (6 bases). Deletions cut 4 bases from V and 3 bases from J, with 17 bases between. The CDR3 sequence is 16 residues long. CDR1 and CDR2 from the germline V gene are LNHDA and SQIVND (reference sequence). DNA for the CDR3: TGTGCCAGTAGTACCGCCGGGAGAAAACAAACAGATACGCAGTATTTT. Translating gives CASSTAGRKQTDTQYF.

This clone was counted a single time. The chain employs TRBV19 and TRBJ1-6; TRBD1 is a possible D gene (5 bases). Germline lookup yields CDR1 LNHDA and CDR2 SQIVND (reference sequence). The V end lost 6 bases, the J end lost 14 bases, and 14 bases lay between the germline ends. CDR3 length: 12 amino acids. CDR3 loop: CASRNEARALHF. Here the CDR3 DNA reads TGTGCCAGTAGGAACGAAGCCAGGGCCCTCCACTTT.

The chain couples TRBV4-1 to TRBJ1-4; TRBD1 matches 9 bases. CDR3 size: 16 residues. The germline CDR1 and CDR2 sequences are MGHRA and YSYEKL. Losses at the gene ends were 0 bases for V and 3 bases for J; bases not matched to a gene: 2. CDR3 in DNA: TGCGCCAGCAGCCAAGAAGGGACAGGGTCTAATGAAAAACTGTTTTTT. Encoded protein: CASSQEGTGSNEKLFF.

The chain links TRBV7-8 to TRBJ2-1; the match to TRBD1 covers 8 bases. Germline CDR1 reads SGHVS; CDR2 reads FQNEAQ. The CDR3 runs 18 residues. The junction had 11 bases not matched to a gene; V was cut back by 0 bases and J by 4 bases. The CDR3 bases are TGTGCCAGCAGCTTAGCGTGGCAGGGGGCACCCCCTTACAATGAGCAGTTCTTC. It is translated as CASSLAWQGAPPYNEQFF.

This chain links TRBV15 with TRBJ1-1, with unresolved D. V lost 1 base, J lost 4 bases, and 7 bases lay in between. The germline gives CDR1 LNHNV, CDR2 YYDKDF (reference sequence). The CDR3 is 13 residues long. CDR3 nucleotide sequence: TGTGCCACCAGCAGAGGAGTATCCACTGAAGCTTTCTTT. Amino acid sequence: CATSRGVSTEAFF.

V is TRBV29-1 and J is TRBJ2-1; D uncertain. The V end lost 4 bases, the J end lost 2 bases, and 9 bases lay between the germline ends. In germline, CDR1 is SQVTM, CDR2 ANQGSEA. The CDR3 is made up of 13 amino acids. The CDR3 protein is CSVVLITYNEQFF. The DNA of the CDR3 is TGCAGCGTTGTACTGATTACCTACAATGAGCAGTTCTTC.

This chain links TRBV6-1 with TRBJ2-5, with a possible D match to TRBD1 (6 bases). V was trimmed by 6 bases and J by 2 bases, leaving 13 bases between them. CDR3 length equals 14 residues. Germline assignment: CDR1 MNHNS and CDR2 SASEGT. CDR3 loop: CASRFKTGQETQYF. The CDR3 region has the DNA TGTGCCAGCAGGTTTAAGACAGGACAAGAGACCCAGTACTTC.

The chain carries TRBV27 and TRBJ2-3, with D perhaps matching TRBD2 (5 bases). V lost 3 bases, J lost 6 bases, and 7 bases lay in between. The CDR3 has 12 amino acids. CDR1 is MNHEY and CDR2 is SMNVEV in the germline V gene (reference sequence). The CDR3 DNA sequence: TGTGCCAGCAGTTTGGACTCCGATACGCAGTATTTT. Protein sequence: CASSLDSDTQYF.

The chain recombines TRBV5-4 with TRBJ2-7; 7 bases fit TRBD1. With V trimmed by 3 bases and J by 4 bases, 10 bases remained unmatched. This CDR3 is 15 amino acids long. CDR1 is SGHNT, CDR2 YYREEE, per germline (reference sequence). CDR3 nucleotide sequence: TGTGCCAGCAGCTCCGGACAGGCTTCGTGGTACGAGCAGTACTTC. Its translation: CASSSGQASWYEQYF.

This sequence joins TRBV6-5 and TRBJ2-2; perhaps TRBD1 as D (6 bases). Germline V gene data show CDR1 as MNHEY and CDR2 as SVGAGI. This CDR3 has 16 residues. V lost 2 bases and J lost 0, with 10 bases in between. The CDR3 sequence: CASSYMGQSNTGELFF. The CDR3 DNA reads TGTGCCAGCAGTTACATGGGACAATCGAACACCGGGGAGCTGTTTTTT.

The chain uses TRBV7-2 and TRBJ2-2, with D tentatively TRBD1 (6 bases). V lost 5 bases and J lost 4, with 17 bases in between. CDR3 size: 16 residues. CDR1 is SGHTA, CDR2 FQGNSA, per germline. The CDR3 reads CASSPQGQIVTGELFF. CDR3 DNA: TGTGCCAGCAGCCCGCAGGGGCAAATTGTCACCGGGGAGCTGTTTTTT.

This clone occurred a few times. The CDR3 spells CASSLNSGQPYEQYF. The CDR3 DNA reads as TGTGCCAGCAGCTTAAACTCGGGACAGCCCTACGAGCAGTACTTC. The chain joins TRBV7-3 to TRBJ2-7; 7 bases agree with TRBD1. Looked up from germline, CDR1 is SGHTA and CDR2 is FQGTGA. This CDR3 has 15 amino acids. Trimming at V came to 1 base and at J to 2 bases, leaving 5 bases not matched to a gene.

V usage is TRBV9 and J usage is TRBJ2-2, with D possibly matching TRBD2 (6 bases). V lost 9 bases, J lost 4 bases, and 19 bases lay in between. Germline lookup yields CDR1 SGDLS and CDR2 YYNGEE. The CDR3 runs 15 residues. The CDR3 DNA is TGTGCCACCGCAACTAGCCCAGACAGCACCGGGGAGCTGTTTTTT. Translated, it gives CATATSPDSTGELFF. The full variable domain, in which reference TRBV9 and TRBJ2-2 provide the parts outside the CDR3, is DSGVTQTPKHLITATGQRVTLRCSPRSGDLSVYWYQQSLDQGLQFLIQYYNGEERAKGNILERFSAQQFPDLHSELNLSSLELGDSALYFCATATSPDSTGELFFGEGSRLTVL.

The CDR3 loop is CASSLGRSDNSPLHF. CDR3 sequence (DNA): TGTGCCAGCAGCTTGGGCAGGTCTGATAATTCACCCCTCCACTTT. J is TRBJ1-6 and V is TRBV7-3; D gene ambiguous. Trimming shortened V by 3 bases and J by 5 bases, and 11 bases separated the two germline ends. This CDR3 contains 15 residues. Germline V gene sequence: CDR1 SGHTA, CDR2 FQGTGA.

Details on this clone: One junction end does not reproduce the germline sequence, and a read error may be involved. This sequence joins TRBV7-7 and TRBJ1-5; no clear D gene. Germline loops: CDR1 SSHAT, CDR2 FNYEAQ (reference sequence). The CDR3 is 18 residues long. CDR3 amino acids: CASSLSPPGCSNNQPQHF. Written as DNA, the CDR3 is TGTGCTAGCAGCTTAAGCCCTCCAGGCTGCTCGAACAATCAGCCCCAGCATTTT.

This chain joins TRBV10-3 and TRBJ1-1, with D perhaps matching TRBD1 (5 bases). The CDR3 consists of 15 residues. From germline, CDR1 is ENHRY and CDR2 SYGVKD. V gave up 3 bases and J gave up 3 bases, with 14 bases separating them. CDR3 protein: CAISDPGLTHTEAFF. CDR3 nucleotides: TGTGCCATCAGTGACCCGGGACTGACGCACACTGAAGCTTTCTTT.

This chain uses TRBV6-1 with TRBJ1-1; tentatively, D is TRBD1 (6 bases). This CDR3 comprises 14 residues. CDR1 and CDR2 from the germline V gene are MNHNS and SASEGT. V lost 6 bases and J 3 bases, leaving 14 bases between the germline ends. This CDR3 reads CASRGHHTDTEAFF. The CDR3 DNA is TGTGCCAGCAGGGGACATCACACGGACACTGAAGCTTTCTTT.

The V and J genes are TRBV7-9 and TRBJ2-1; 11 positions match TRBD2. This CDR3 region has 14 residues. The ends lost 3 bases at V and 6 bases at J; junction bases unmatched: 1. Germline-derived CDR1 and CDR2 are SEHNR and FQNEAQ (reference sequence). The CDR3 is CASSFGTSGNEQFF. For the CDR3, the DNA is TGTGCCAGCAGCTTCGGGACTAGCGGCAATGAGCAGTTCTTC.